The sample holds a few counts of the clone carrying this T cell receptor (beta chain). Its antigen remains unidentified. These data belong to a study of identical twins. Study observations and caveats: Weaker excess twin sharing was seen among beta out-of-frame sequences. There was more out-of-frame TCR alpha sharing in monozygotic twins than models estimated.

The cDNA had a unique molecular identifier and a template-switch universal primer site. TCRdb re-analysed the 5' RACE reads in MiXCR, keeping a single row per CDR3 protein. The profile shows around 370,000 distinct CDR3 sequences, 7% to 9.5% of them singletons. The sequence was collected from a woman between 50 and 59 years old in good health. The sequenced sample consisted of naive T cells sorted from blood.

For the CDR3, the DNA is TGCAGTGCTAGTGGGACACCGAATTCACCCCTCCACTTT. Its translation is CSASGTPNSPLHF. J is TRBJ1-6 and V is TRBV20-1; tentatively, D is TRBD1 (6 bases). The CDR3 consists of 13 residues. CDR1 DFQATT and CDR2 SNEGSKA come from the germline V gene (reference sequence). Trimming pared 3 bases from V and 7 bases from J, leaving 10 bases between.